The 6 T cell receptor beta chains in this list originate from one sample, sequenced in a study of blood T cell repertoires in COVID-19. The method was immunoSEQ multiplex PCR; TCRdb's version includes in-frame clones alone and lacks a portion of them. The sample carries about 200,000 clones, 70% to 90% recorded once. The sample consisted of peripheral blood. The receptors here all came from a man aged 55 to 70 with COVID-19, enrolled during active disease.

The rearrangement joins TRBV28 to TRBJ1-1; no firm D call. The germline V gene has CDR1 MDHEN and CDR2 SYDVKM. The CDR3 has 13 residues. Trimming removed 8 bases at V and 2 bases at J, with 12 bases between. CDR3 loop: CASPNPLNTEAFF. Written as DNA, the CDR3 is TGTGCCAGCCCTAACCCGTTAAACACTGAAGCTTTCTTT.

This sequence joins TRBV29-1 and TRBJ1-2, with D tentatively TRBD1 (6 bases). The germline V gene encodes CDR1 SQVTM and CDR2 ANQGSEA. The length of the CDR3 is 15 residues. The V gene lost 4 bases and the J gene lost 4 bases, with 19 bases spanning the gap. CDR3 sequence (DNA): TGCAGCGTTGTAGGTCAGGGGTCCTTCCCCTATGGCTACACCTTC. Encoded protein: CSVVGQGSFPYGYTF.

This chain uses TRBV18 with TRBJ2-1; TRBD1 is a possible D gene (5 bases). The V and J ends lost 2 bases and 5 bases respectively, with 10 bases between them. CDR3 size: 14 residues. CDR1 and CDR2 (germline): KGHSH, LQKENI. Here the CDR3 reads CASSPIDRNNEQFF. The CDR3 nucleotides are TGTGCCAGCTCACCAATTGACAGAAACAATGAGCAGTTCTTC.

The chain is built from TRBV6-6 and TRBJ1-4; 9 bases are shared with TRBD1. V shed 0 bases, J shed 4 bases, and the junction held 0 bases outside the gene matches. CDR1 and CDR2 (germline): MNHNY, SVGAGI (reference sequence). The CDR3 has 15 amino acids. The CDR3 DNA follows: TGTGCCAGCAGTTACTCGGGACAGGGTAATGAAAAACTGTTTTTT. This codes for CASSYSGQGNEKLFF.

This sequence joins TRBV9 and TRBJ1-5; 7 nucleotides agree with TRBD1. Germline trimming cut 4 bases from V and 5 bases from J; bases unmatched to any gene: 9. CDR1 SGDLS and CDR2 YYNGEE come from the germline V gene. The CDR3 runs to 15 residues. The CDR3 DNA sequence: TGTGCCAGCAGCCCCACAGGGGATAGGGATCAGCCCCAGCATTTT. The encoded protein is CASSPTGDRDQPQHF.

The chain carries TRBV4-1 and TRBJ2-5; D possibly corresponds to TRBD1 (5 bases). The CDR3 runs to 15 residues. Germline CDR1 is MGHRA and CDR2 is YSYEKL. Trimming shortened V by 0 bases and J by 5 bases, and 13 bases separated the two germline ends. CDR3 amino acids: CASSQEGARIETQYF. CDR3 in DNA: TGCGCCAGCAGCCAAGAAGGGGCACGGATCGAGACCCAGTACTTC.